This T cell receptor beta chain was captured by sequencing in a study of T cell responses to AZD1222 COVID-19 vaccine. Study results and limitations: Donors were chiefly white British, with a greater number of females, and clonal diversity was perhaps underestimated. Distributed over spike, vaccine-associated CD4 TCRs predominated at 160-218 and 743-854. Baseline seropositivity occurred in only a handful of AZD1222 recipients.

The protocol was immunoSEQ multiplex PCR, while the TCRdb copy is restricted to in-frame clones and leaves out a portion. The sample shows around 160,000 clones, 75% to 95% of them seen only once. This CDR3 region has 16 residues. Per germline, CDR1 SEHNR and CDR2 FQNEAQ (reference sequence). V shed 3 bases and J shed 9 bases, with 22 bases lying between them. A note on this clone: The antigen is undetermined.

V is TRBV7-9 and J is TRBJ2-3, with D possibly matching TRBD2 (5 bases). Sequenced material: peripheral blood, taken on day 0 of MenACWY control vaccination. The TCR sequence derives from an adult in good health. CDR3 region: CASSFGGLGPHRTQYF. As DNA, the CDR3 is TGTGCCAGCAGCTTCGGCGGGCTGGGCCCCCATAGGACGCAGTATTTT. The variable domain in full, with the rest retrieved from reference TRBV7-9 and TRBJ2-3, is DTGVSQNPRHKITKRGQNVTFRCDPISEHNRLYWYRQTLGQGPEFLTYFQNEAQLEKSRLLSDRFSAERPKGSFSTLEIQRTEQGDSAMYLCASSFGGLGPHRTQYFGPGTRLTVL.